The next 16 T cell receptor beta chains were all read from a single sample in a study of T cell responses to AZD1222 COVID-19 vaccine. Clones were sequenced by immunoSEQ multiplex PCR, and TCRdb holds only the in-frame ones, with some missing. The sample records about 140,000 clones, 92% being singletons. Sequencing was performed on peripheral blood, taken 28 days after the second AZD1222 dose. These receptors were obtained from an adult who received the AZD1222 COVID-19 vaccine.

This chain joins TRBV4-1 and TRBJ2-1, with 9 bases fitting TRBD1. Per germline, CDR1 MGHRA and CDR2 YSYEKL. This CDR3 has 15 residues. Trimming cost V 1 base and J 4 bases; bases outside gene matches: 2. The DNA for the CDR3 is TGCGCCAGCAGCCAAGCGGGACAGGGTTACAATGAGCAGTTCTTC. This sequence encodes CASSQAGQGYNEQFF.

The V gene is TRBV19, the J gene TRBJ1-5; D perhaps matches TRBD1 (6 bases). V lost 6 bases to trimming and J lost 2 bases, with 20 bases between them. Germline CDR1 is LNHDA and CDR2 is SQIVND (reference sequence). CDR3 length equals 17 residues. The CDR3 nucleotides are TGTGCCAGTAGCGAAACCAGGGGCCCCGCGGGCAATCAGCCCCAGCATTTT. As protein: CASSETRGPAGNQPQHF.

The chain employs TRBV5-1 and TRBJ1-1; D possibly corresponds to TRBD1 (6 bases). The CDR3 runs 16 residues. Trimming removed 0 bases at V and 0 bases at J, with 12 bases between. CDR1 SGHRS and CDR2 YFSETQ come from the germline V gene. CDR3 region: CASSLGPGQMNTEAFF. Here the CDR3 DNA reads TGCGCCAGCAGCTTGGGGCCCGGACAGATGAACACTGAAGCTTTCTTT.

CDR3 amino acids: CASSLREKGTGELFF. Written as DNA, the CDR3 is TGTGCCAGCAGTTTAAGGGAAAAGGGCACCGGGGAGCTGTTTTTT. The chain links TRBV27 to TRBJ2-2, with D uncertain. V lost 2 bases and J lost 4, with 11 bases in between. The V gene's germline CDR1 is MNHEY and CDR2 SMNVEV (reference sequence). CDR3 length: 15 amino acids.

This clone was found a few times. The V call is TRBV7-2, the J call TRBJ1-1, with D tentatively TRBD1 (6 bases). The V and J ends lost 5 bases and 5 bases respectively, with 15 bases between them. The CDR3 extends over 14 amino acids. CDR1 SGHTA and CDR2 FQGNSA come from the germline V gene. The CDR3 region is CASSLEGGGTEAFF. The CDR3 DNA reads as TGTGCCAGCAGCCTCGAAGGGGGGGGGACTGAAGCTTTCTTT.

The chain joins TRBV13 to TRBJ1-1; D unclear. Germline V gene lookup returns CDR1 PRHDT and CDR2 FYEKMQ (reference sequence). V was cut by 0 bases and J by 1 base, with 6 bases left in between. The CDR3 loop spans 14 amino acids. The CDR3 DNA follows: TGTGCCAGCAGCTTAGGGCTGAGGAACACTGAAGCTTTCTTT. This encodes CASSLGLRNTEAFF.

The CDR3 region has the DNA TGTGCCAGCAGCCCCTATGCTAGCGGGAGTGCCGGGGAGCTGTTTTTT. Protein sequence: CASSPYASGSAGELFF. The chain is built from TRBV7-9 and TRBJ2-2, with TRBD2 matching 10 bases. The V segment lost 5 bases and the J segment 6 bases; nucleotides outside the gene matches: 9. Germline V gene data show CDR1 as SEHNR and CDR2 as FQNEAQ (reference sequence). CDR3 size: 16 residues.

V gene TRBV28 combines with J gene TRBJ2-1, with TRBD1 matching 11 bases. The CDR3 consists of 15 residues. Germline CDR1 reads MDHEN; CDR2 reads SYDVKM. Trimming removed 5 bases from V and 0 bases from J; junction bases left unmatched: 0. The CDR3 sequence: CASSGTGGSYNEQFF. DNA of the CDR3: TGTGCCAGCAGTGGGACAGGGGGCTCCTACAATGAGCAGTTCTTC. Based on the CDR3 plus reference TRBV28 and TRBJ2-1, the full variable domain is DVKVTQSSRYLVKRTGEKVFLECVQDMDHENMFWYRQDPGLGLRLIYFSYDVKMKEKGDIPEGYSVSREKKERFSLILESASTNQTSMYLCASSGTGGSYNEQFFGPGTRLTVL.

V usage is TRBV28 and J usage is TRBJ1-5; D unclear. V dropped 10 bases and J dropped 2 bases, with 9 bases sitting between them. This CDR3 has 12 amino acids. Germline values: CDR1 MDHEN, CDR2 SYDVKM. CDR3 bases: TGTGCCACCGGCGACCGCAATCAGCCCCAGCATTTT. Translation gives CATGDRNQPQHF.

The chain employs TRBV19 and TRBJ2-1, with TRBD2 matching 15 bases. Germline V CDR1 and CDR2: LNHDA, SQIVND (reference sequence). V dropped 5 bases and J dropped 8; count of bases not matched to a gene: 4. This CDR3 comprises 15 residues. CDR3 DNA: TGTGCCAGTAGTGCCGGGACTAGCGGGAGGTATGAGCAGTTCTTC. Its translation: CASSAGTSGRYEQFF.

This chain joins TRBV4-1 and TRBJ2-3; D is uncertain. The CDR3 consists of 15 residues. Per germline, CDR1 MGHRA and CDR2 YSYEKL. Trimming took 4 bases from V and 1 from J, leaving 12 bases between them. CDR3 coding DNA: TGCGCCAGCAGCCTTGTCTTCGTGGGCACAGATACGCAGTATTTT. Translation gives CASSLVFVGTDTQYF.

The chain recombines TRBV2 with TRBJ1-6, with D tentatively TRBD1 (6 bases). Trimming removed 3 bases at V and 7 bases at J, with 10 bases between. This CDR3 region has 14 residues. CDR1 SNHLY and CDR2 FYNNEI come from the germline V gene. CDR3 region: CASSDQGLNSPLHF. DNA for the CDR3: TGTGCCAGCAGTGATCAGGGGTTGAATTCACCCCTCCACTTT.

This clone was counted at least ten times. CDR3: CASSTGLESETQYF. The DNA of the CDR3 is TGTGCCAGCAGTACTGGACTAGAATCGGAGACCCAGTACTTC. This chain connects TRBV6-2 or TRBV6-3 to TRBJ2-5; 7 nucleotides agree with TRBD2. The CDR3 totals 14 residues. Germline CDR1 reads MNHEY; CDR2 reads SVGEGT. J was trimmed by 5 bases and V by 5 bases; bases with no gene match: 8.

The gene calls are TRBV4-2 and TRBJ1-4; the D gene is possibly TRBD1 (6 bases). CDR3 length: 16 amino acids. Germline loops: CDR1 LGHNA, CDR2 YNFKEQ. V lost 1 base to trimming and J lost 7 bases, with 16 bases between them. The CDR3 loop is CASSQVIAGEGEKLFF. The CDR3 DNA sequence: TGTGCCAGCAGCCAAGTAATCGCAGGGGAGGGTGAAAAACTGTTTTTT.

The V and J genes are TRBV12-3 or TRBV12-4 and TRBJ1-5; the D is unclear. Trimming removed 5 bases at V and 10 bases at J, with 12 bases between. The length of the CDR3 is 12 residues. CDR3 sequence reads: CASSPSSPPQHF. CDR3 bases: TGTGCCAGCAGTCCGTCCTCACCACCCCAGCATTTT.

The V gene is TRBV2, the J gene TRBJ1-1; D gene uncertain. The ends were cut back, 2 bases at V and 8 bases at J, with 12 bases in the middle. The CDR3 length is 13 residues. Germline CDR1 is SNHLY and CDR2 is FYNNEI. The CDR3 protein is CASSEILTAEAFF. CDR3 DNA: TGTGCCAGCAGTGAAATTTTGACTGCCGAAGCTTTCTTT.